A selection of T cell receptor beta chains follows, all from one sample in a study of T cell changes during pregnancy in multiple sclerosis. Sequencing used immunoSEQ multiplex PCR; TCRdb keeps in-frame clones, though not all of them. The data show some 41,000 clones, roughly 88% seen once. Material: PBMCs (not recorded whether the cells were cultured). The receptor source for this set is a female donor with multiple sclerosis, enrolled in a pregnancy study. Each CDR3 is given with its conserved first and last residue. A D gene is named only where the DNA matches it firmly. Clone size appears in some rows only: once, few, many, or a class for an expanded clone.

>.|.|TRBJ2-3|TRBV19
CASSPETDTQYF
TGTGCCAGTAGTCCGGAGACAGATACGCAGTATTTT
>TRBD2|.|TRBJ2-1|TRBV5-1
CASRPLAGGIVNEQFF
TGCGCCAGCAGGCCACTAGCGGGAGGTATTGTCAATGAGCAGTTCTTC
>TRBD1|.|TRBJ2-7|TRBV19
CASSLGTGIEQYF
TGTGCCAGTAGTCTCGGGACAGGGATCGAGCAGTACTTC
>.|.|TRBJ2-7|TRBV27
CASSYIDRPSYEQYF
TGTGCCAGCAGTTATATCGACCGACCCTCCTACGAGCAGTACTTC
>.|.|TRBJ1-1|TRBV11-2
CASSLPYLRNTEAFF
TGTGCCAGCAGCCTTCCCTACCTCCGGAACACTGAAGCTTTCTTT
>.|.|TRBJ2-3|TRBV11-2
CASSSTAPTDTQYF
TGTGCCAGCAGCTCTACGGCGCCCACAGATACGCAGTATTTT
>.|.|TRBJ2-3|TRBV9
CASSVGLMTSTQYF
TGTGCCAGCAGCGTAGGATTAATGACAAGTACGCAGTATTTT
>TRBD2|.|TRBJ2-3|TRBV7-3
CASSPQIKGTSGTDTQYF
TGTGCCAGCAGCCCACAGATTAAGGGGACTAGCGGGACGGATACGCAGTATTTT
>.|.|TRBJ2-5|TRBV5-1
CASSGSVQETQYF
TGCGCCAGCAGTGGCAGCGTACAAGAGACCCAGTACTTC
>TRBD2|once|TRBJ2-7|TRBV2
CASSQREGRAYEQYF
TGTGCCAGCAGCCAAAGGGAGGGCAGAGCCTACGAGCAGTACTTC
>.|.|TRBJ2-1|TRBV5-1
CASKRLVSSYNEQFF
TGCGCCAGCAAAAGGCTAGTGAGCTCCTACAATGAGCAGTTCTTC
>.|.|TRBJ2-7|TRBV2
CASRRNSYEQYF
TGTGCCAGCAGGCGGAACTCCTACGAGCAGTACTTC
>.|.|TRBJ2-7|TRBV7-9
CASSLGQGRASYEQYF
TGTGCCAGCAGCTTAGGGCAAGGGCGGGCCTCCTACGAGCAGTACTTC
>.|.|TRBJ2-4|TRBV2
CASNRGGRAKNIQYF
TGTGCCAGCAATAGGGGGGGGAGGGCCAAAAACATTCAGTACTTC
>.|.|TRBJ1-2|TRBV7-9
CASTHPAGWNGYTF
TGTGCCAGCACCCACCCGGCAGGTTGGAATGGCTACACCTTC
>TRBD2|.|TRBJ2-1|TRBV19
CASSSGRAFNEQFF
TGTGCCAGTAGTAGCGGGAGGGCCTTCAATGAGCAGTTCTTC
>.|.|TRBJ1-1|TRBV9
CASSVGGRGQNTEAFF
TGTGCCAGCAGCGTAGGAGGACGGGGGCAGAACACTGAAGCTTTCTTT
>.|once|TRBJ2-7|TRBV6-6
CASSYYGSYEQYF
TGTGCCAGCAGTTACTACGGCTCCTACGAGCAGTACTTC
>.|.|TRBJ2-7|TRBV5-1
CASSEQGYEQYF
TGCGCCAGCAGCGAACAGGGCTACGAGCAGTACTTC
>.|once|TRBJ2-7|TRBV5-1
CASSTRDPTYEQYF
TGCGCCAGCAGCACCAGGGACCCTACCTACGAGCAGTACTTC
>TRBD1|.|TRBJ2-6|TRBV19
CASSSDRVLTGANVLTF
TGTGCCAGTAGTTCGGACAGGGTACTAACTGGGGCCAACGTCCTGACTTTC
>.|.|TRBJ2-7|TRBV19
CASSETGTVPYEQYF
TGTGCCAGTAGTGAAACCGGGACCGTGCCCTACGAGCAGTACTTC
>.|.|TRBJ2-1|TRBV7-2
CASSLHYNEQFF
TGTGCCAGCAGCCTCCATTACAATGAGCAGTTCTTC
>.|.|TRBJ2-1|TRBV7-9
CASRLSGARVGNEQFF
TGTGCCAGCAGGTTGAGTGGGGCCCGGGTGGGCAATGAGCAGTTCTTC
>TRBD2|.|TRBJ2-7|TRBV29-1
CSVDGGASYEQYF
TGCAGCGTTGACGGGGGGGCCTCCTACGAGCAGTACTTC
>.|.|TRBJ1-1|TRBV30
CAWSKGFTNTEAFF
TGTGCCTGGAGTAAAGGATTTACGAACACTGAAGCTTTCTTT